Shown below are 30 T cell receptor beta chains from a single sample sequenced in a study of shared clonotypes between healthy human individuals. Measured with immunoSEQ multiplex PCR; TCRdb has only the in-frame clones, and not every one. The table has over a million clones, roughly 95% seen once. The source material was naive CD4+ T cells sorted from blood. Subset noted: CD45RA+ positively selected. The origin of the receptors is a man aged 25-45 years in good health.

The V and J genes are TRBV29-1 and TRBJ1-4; D might be TRBD1 (6 bases). Germline loops: CDR1 SQVTM, CDR2 ANQGSEA. V lost 7 bases and J 4 bases, leaving 16 bases between the germline ends. The CDR3 runs 14 residues. CDR3 coding DNA: TGCAGCGCAATTACACAGGGCCTTAATGAAAAACTGTTTTTT. It is translated as CSAITQGLNEKLFF.

The chain combines TRBV18 with TRBJ2-7; D might be TRBD1 or TRBD2, each matching 5 bases. CDR3 length: 16 residues. Germline CDR1 KGHSH, CDR2 LQKENI. Trimming cost V 2 bases and J 0 bases, with 14 bases left between them. The DNA of the CDR3 is TGTGCCAGCTCACCAAAGATTGGGGACCGCTCCTACGAGCAGTACTTC. Its protein product is CASSPKIGDRSYEQYF.

The chain employs TRBV7-9 and TRBJ2-7; D remains ambiguous. From germline, CDR1 is SEHNR and CDR2 FQNEAQ (reference sequence). The CDR3 has 14 residues. V shed 1 base and J shed 2 bases, with 9 bases lying between them. CDR3 in DNA: TGTGCCAGCAGCTTAGGGTCGACCCCCTACGAGCAGTACTTC. It specifies CASSLGSTPYEQYF.

The V and J genes are TRBV19 and TRBJ2-1; D is possibly TRBD2 (6 bases). V gave up 5 bases and J gave up 7 bases, with 15 bases separating them. The CDR3 totals 14 residues. The V gene's germline CDR1 is LNHDA and CDR2 SQIVND (reference sequence). DNA of the CDR3: TGTGCCAGTAGTTCAATCTCCGGGGGAAATGAGCAGTTCTTC. This sequence encodes CASSSISGGNEQFF.

V and J are TRBV4-2 and TRBJ2-3; 8 bases agree with TRBD1. The germline V gene has CDR1 LGHNA and CDR2 YNFKEQ. The ends lost 3 bases at V and 5 bases at J; junction bases unmatched: 10. There are 16 residues in the CDR3. The CDR3 protein is CASSHERPGQGDTQYF. CDR3 bases: TGTGCCAGCAGCCATGAACGACCAGGACAGGGAGATACGCAGTATTTT.

This clone has only one observation. V and J are TRBV7-9 and TRBJ2-3, with no clear D. The germline gives CDR1 SEHNR, CDR2 FQNEAQ (reference sequence). Trimming left V 3 bases short and J 2 bases short, with 9 bases between. The CDR3 is 14 amino acids. CDR3 amino acids: CASSFESYTDTQYF. CDR3 sequence (DNA): TGTGCCAGCAGCTTTGAGTCTTACACAGATACGCAGTATTTT. Full variable domain (rest looked up from reference TRBV7-9 and TRBJ2-3): DTGVSQNPRHKITKRGQNVTFRCDPISEHNRLYWYRQTLGQGPEFLTYFQNEAQLEKSRLLSDRFSAERPKGSFSTLEIQRTEQGDSAMYLCASSFESYTDTQYFGPGTRLTVL.

The gene calls are TRBV28 and TRBJ2-1, with 7 bases fitting TRBD2. V lost 6 bases to trimming and J lost 8 bases; unmatched junction nucleotides: 25. There are 19 residues in the CDR3. Germline values: CDR1 MDHEN, CDR2 SYDVKM. CDR3 coding DNA: TGTGCCAGCAGCCCTAGTTTGTCCCCTTTTGCGGGAGAGGTGGATGAGCAGTTCTTC. It yields the protein CASSPSLSPFAGEVDEQFF.

This chain joins TRBV25-1 and TRBJ1-1, with D unclear. This CDR3 has 14 residues. Germline V CDR1 and CDR2: MGHDK, SYGVNS. The ends were cut back, 1 base at V and 2 bases at J, with 8 bases in the middle. The CDR3 nucleotides are TGTGCCAGCAGTGAATTACGGATAAACACTGAAGCTTTCTTT. Translated: CASSELRINTEAFF.

This sequence joins TRBV7-3 and TRBJ2-2, with no clear D. The CDR3 has 16 residues. The ends were cut back, 1 base at V and 0 bases at J, with 9 bases in the middle. The germline gives CDR1 SGHTA, CDR2 FQGTGA. The CDR3 loop reads CASSLRSRTNTGELFF. In nucleotides, the CDR3 is TGTGCCAGCAGCTTAAGGTCCCGCACGAACACCGGGGAGCTGTTTTTT.

The rearrangement uses TRBV28 and TRBJ2-1; D unclear. Trimming shortened V by 3 bases and J by 0 bases, and 12 bases separated the two germline ends. CDR1 and CDR2 from the germline V gene are MDHEN and SYDVKM. CDR3 length equals 16 residues. The CDR3 coding sequence is TGTGCCAGCAGTTTCGCGAGCGTGCCCTCCTACAATGAGCAGTTCTTC. This gives the protein CASSFASVPSYNEQFF. Full variable domain (outside the CDR3, taken from reference TRBV28 and TRBJ2-1): DVKVTQSSRYLVKRTGEKVFLECVQDMDHENMFWYRQDPGLGLRLIYFSYDVKMKEKGDIPEGYSVSREKKERFSLILESASTNQTSMYLCASSFASVPSYNEQFFGPGTRLTVL.

The chain recombines TRBV5-1 with TRBJ1-3; D not certain. Trimming pared 1 base from V and 0 bases from J, leaving 8 bases between. The CDR3 covers 15 residues. Germline CDR1 and CDR2: SGHRS and YFSETQ. This CDR3 reads CASSLPDFSGNTIYF. The CDR3 region has the DNA TGCGCCAGCAGCTTGCCGGACTTCTCTGGAAACACCATATATTTT.

The DNA of the CDR3 is TGTGCCAGCAGCGCCGCTAGCGGGAGTGGAATTGAGCAGTACTTC. Amino acids: CASSAASGSGIEQYF. J is TRBJ2-7 and V is TRBV9, with 10 positions matching TRBD2. The CDR3 runs to 15 residues. With 3 bases clipped from V and 7 bases from J, the junction kept 10 bases outside the gene matches. Germline V lookup: CDR1 SGDLS, CDR2 YYNGEE.

CDR3 amino acids: CASSLSPRVVGELFF. CDR3 DNA: TGTGCCAGCAGTTTATCCCCTCGGGTGGTCGGGGAGCTGTTTTTT. This chain joins TRBV27 and TRBJ2-2, with D unclear. This CDR3 is 15 amino acids long. Looked up from germline, CDR1 is MNHEY and CDR2 is SMNVEV (reference sequence). V was cut by 0 bases and J by 7 bases, with 12 bases left in between.

This chain joins TRBV7-8 and TRBJ2-3; D may be TRBD2 (5 bases). This CDR3 comprises 17 residues. Looked up from germline, CDR1 is SGHVS and CDR2 is FQNEAQ. V lost 4 bases, J lost 0 bases, and 17 bases lay in between. The CDR3, as DNA: TGTGCCAGCAGCTCCAAGAGGGTGTGGACTAGCACAGATACGCAGTATTTT. Amino acids: CASSSKRVWTSTDTQYF.

This clone occurred a few times. The rearrangement joins TRBV5-6 to TRBJ2-1, with D uncertain. CDR1 and CDR2 from the germline V gene are SGHDT and YYEEEE. Trimming removed 0 bases at V and 6 bases at J, with 10 bases between. This CDR3 contains 14 residues. Here the CDR3 reads CASSLGSAGNEQFF. In DNA, the CDR3 is TGTGCCAGCAGCTTGGGTTCAGCCGGCAATGAGCAGTTCTTC.

V usage is TRBV27 and J usage is TRBJ2-7; 9 nucleotides match TRBD1. Germline V CDR1 and CDR2: MNHEY, SMNVEV (reference sequence). V shed 10 bases, J shed 5 bases, and the junction held 9 bases outside the gene matches. The CDR3 length is 13 residues. CDR3 loop: CATAPGQGNEQYF. CDR3 nucleotide sequence: TGTGCCACCGCTCCGGGACAGGGAAACGAGCAGTACTTC.

The gene calls are TRBV7-2 and TRBJ2-6; D remains ambiguous. The CDR3 runs 14 residues. V was cut by 5 bases and J by 2 bases, with 7 bases left in between. Germline lookup yields CDR1 SGHTA and CDR2 FQGNSA. Here the CDR3 reads CASSGYPGANVLTF. CDR3 in DNA: TGTGCCAGCAGCGGATACCCTGGGGCCAACGTCCTGACTTTC.

The V call is TRBV7-6, the J call TRBJ2-2; D is uncertain. CDR3 length: 16 residues. Germline V lookup: CDR1 SGHVS, CDR2 FNYEAQ. The ends were cut back, 2 bases at V and 6 bases at J, with 16 bases in the middle. CDR3 sequence (DNA): TGTGCCAGCAGCTTACGCCCCCTCTCCCACCCCGGGGAGCTGTTTTTT. Its translation is CASSLRPLSHPGELFF.

The CDR3 DNA reads as TGTGCCAGCAGCGAGGGGACAGGTAACTACGAGCAGTACTTC. Translated, it gives CASSEGTGNYEQYF. The J gene is TRBJ2-7, the V gene TRBV9; 8 positions agree with TRBD1. V was clipped by 3 bases and J by 3 bases; unmatched bases: 5. The CDR3 has 14 residues. Germline V gene lookup returns CDR1 SGDLS and CDR2 YYNGEE.

The chain carries TRBV5-6 and TRBJ1-4, with D perhaps TRBD1 (6 bases). The CDR3 runs 12 residues. From germline, CDR1 is SGHDT and CDR2 YYEEEE. Trimming stripped 2 bases from V and 12 bases from J, with 11 bases between. CDR3 sequence reads: CASSLVRGELFF. The CDR3 DNA reads TGTGCCAGCAGCTTAGTAAGGGGGGAACTGTTTTTT.

This chain connects TRBV5-6 to TRBJ1-4, with D possibly matching TRBD1 (5 bases). With 0 bases removed from V and 5 bases from J, the gap between germline ends came to 20 bases. This CDR3 has 18 amino acids. CDR1 is SGHDT and CDR2 is YYEEEE in the germline V gene. Here the CDR3 DNA reads TGTGCCAGCAGCTTGGCGGCGTGGGGACCAATTACGAATGAAAAACTGTTTTTT. This codes for CASSLAAWGPITNEKLFF. Full variable domain (missing parts from reference TRBV5-6 and TRBJ1-4): DAGVTQSPTHLIKTRGQQVTLRCSPKSGHDTVSWYQQALGQGPQFIFQYYEEEERQRGNFPDRFSGHQFPNYSSELNVNALLLGDSALYLCASSLAAWGPITNEKLFFGSGTQLSVL.

CDR3 nucleotides: TGTGCCAGCAGGGGGACAGGGTTTGAGACCCAGTACTTC. This encodes CASRGTGFETQYF. The rearrangement links TRBV28 to TRBJ2-5; 9 nucleotides agree with TRBD1. Germline CDR1 reads MDHEN; CDR2 reads SYDVKM. J was trimmed by 5 bases and V by 6 bases; bases with no gene match: 4. The CDR3 loop spans 13 amino acids.

This chain links TRBV7-9 with TRBJ2-1, with TRBD2 matching 13 bases. V shed 5 bases, J shed 10 bases, and the junction held 8 bases outside the gene matches. Germline V gives CDR1 SEHNR, CDR2 FQNEAQ (reference sequence). The CDR3 loop spans 15 amino acids. The CDR3 sequence: CASSPLAGGPGEQFF. For the CDR3, the DNA is TGTGCCAGCAGCCCACTAGCGGGAGGGCCAGGGGAGCAGTTCTTC.

This chain joins TRBV9 and TRBJ2-2, with TRBD2 matching over 10 bases. This CDR3 region has 15 residues. Germline loops: CDR1 SGDLS, CDR2 YYNGEE. The V gene end was trimmed by 7 bases and the J gene end by 7 bases; junction bases not matched to a gene: 10. CDR3 sequence reads: CASSALAGDSGELFF. The CDR3 DNA reads as TGTGCCAGCTCAGCCCTAGCGGGAGATAGCGGGGAGCTGTTTTTT.

The genes are TRBV5-8 and TRBJ1-4, with 7 positions matching TRBD1. Germline CDR1 reads SGHTS; CDR2 reads YDEGEE. This CDR3 is 15 amino acids long. V dropped 4 bases and J dropped 6; count of bases not matched to a gene: 9. In nucleotides, the CDR3 is TGTGCCAGCAGCACCACAGGGGCCAGTGATGAAAAACTGTTTTTT. Translation gives CASSTTGASDEKLFF. The whole variable domain, filled in from reference TRBV5-8 and TRBJ1-4, reads EAGVTQSPTHLIKTRGQQATLRCSPISGHTSVYWYQQALGLGLQFLLWYDEGEERNRGNFPPRFSGRQFPNYSSELNVNALELEDSALYLCASSTTGASDEKLFFGSGTQLSVL.

This chain connects TRBV6-1 to TRBJ2-7; D call uncertain. The CDR3 runs to 13 residues. Germline lookup yields CDR1 MNHNS and CDR2 SASEGT. The V gene lost 3 bases and the J gene lost 6 bases, with 12 bases spanning the gap. CDR3 coding DNA: TGTGCCAGCAGTGACGGGCTCGCCGGCGAGCAGTACTTC. Encoded protein: CASSDGLAGEQYF.

This rearrangement joins TRBV28 to TRBJ2-2; TRBD2 is a possible D gene (5 bases). This CDR3 comprises 14 residues. The germline V gene encodes CDR1 MDHEN and CDR2 SYDVKM. V was trimmed by 11 bases and J by 5 bases, leaving 18 bases between them. In DNA form, the CDR3 reads TGTGCCTCAAGCCCGGGGTGGCGAACCGGGGAGCTGTTTTTT. This codes for CASSPGWRTGELFF.

The chain couples TRBV5-4 to TRBJ2-1; the match to TRBD2 covers 10 bases. The germline V gene encodes CDR1 SGHNT and CDR2 YYREEE (reference sequence). There are 15 residues in the CDR3. Germline trimming cut 4 bases from V and 5 bases from J; bases unmatched to any gene: 6. The DNA of the CDR3 is TGTGCCAGCAGCCAGGGACTAGCGAGAAACAATGAGCAGTTCTTC. This codes for CASSQGLARNNEQFF.

As for this clone: The identical CDR3 is also encoded by other nucleotide sequences in the sample. The chain is built from TRBV18 and TRBJ2-6; D gene ambiguous. This CDR3 is 15 amino acids long. With 0 bases removed from V and 0 bases from J, the gap between germline ends came to 3 bases. Germline V lookup: CDR1 KGHSH, CDR2 LQKENI. DNA for the CDR3: TGTGCCAGCTCACCACCCAGCTCTGGGGCCAACGTCCTGACTTTC. Translating gives CASSPPSSGANVLTF.

The rearrangement links TRBV7-9 to TRBJ1-1, with a tentative D call TRBD1 (6 bases). This CDR3 is 14 amino acids long. Germline values: CDR1 SEHNR, CDR2 FQNEAQ (reference sequence). V lost 5 bases, J lost 0 bases, and 10 bases lay in between. CDR3 bases: TGTGCCAGCAGCCAGGGGTTTGTGAACACTGAAGCTTTCTTT. It is translated as CASSQGFVNTEAFF.